The present entry profiles one T cell receptor (beta chain) with its context. The antigen is not known. This entry is derived from a study of shared clonotypes between healthy human individuals. Study information: Three CD4 naive, three CD4 memory, two CD8 naive and one CD8 memory plate were used per donor. General observations from the study: Large sequencing depth failed to make sorted-subset sequencing complete, rarefaction showed. Sampling involved blood alone; tissue repertoires likely differ.

Germline V gene lookup returns CDR1 MDHEN and CDR2 SYDVKM. J gave up 4 bases and V 6 bases, and 7 bases lay outside the gene matches. The CDR3 runs to 15 residues. Assay used: immunoSEQ multiplex PCR; TCRdb lists only in-frame clones, some missing. The repertoire includes roughly 760,000 clones, approximately 79% of them detected once, and about 1.7% sits in the top ten. Input material: memory CD4+ T cells sorted from blood. Noted subset: CD45RA-negative fraction. This TCR was sampled from a woman aged 25 to 39 in good health. The chain employs TRBV28 and TRBJ2-7; the match to TRBD2 covers 12 bases. CDR3 residues: CASRTAGLAGYEQYF. The CDR3 DNA follows: TGTGCCAGCAGGACCGCGGGACTAGCGGGTTACGAGCAGTACTTC.